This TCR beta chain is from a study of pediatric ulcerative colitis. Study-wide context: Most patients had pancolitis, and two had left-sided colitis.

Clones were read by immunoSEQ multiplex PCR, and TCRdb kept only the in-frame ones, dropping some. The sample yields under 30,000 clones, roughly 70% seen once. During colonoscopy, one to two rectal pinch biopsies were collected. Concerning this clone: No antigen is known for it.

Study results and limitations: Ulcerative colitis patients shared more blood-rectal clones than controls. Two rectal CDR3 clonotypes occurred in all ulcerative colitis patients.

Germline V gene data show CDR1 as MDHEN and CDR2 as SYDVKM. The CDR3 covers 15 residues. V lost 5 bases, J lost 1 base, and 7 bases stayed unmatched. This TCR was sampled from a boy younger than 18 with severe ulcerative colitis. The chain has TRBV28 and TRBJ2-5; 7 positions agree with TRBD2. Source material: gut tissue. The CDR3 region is CASSKTLAFQETQYF. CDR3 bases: TGTGCCAGCAGTAAGACACTAGCGTTCCAAGAGACCCAGTACTTC.